These 4 T cell receptor beta chains share one sample of origin, sequenced in a study of CD8 T cells in ankylosing spondylitis. Overall study findings and caveats: What appeared characteristic of ankylosing spondylitis blood was a TCR beta motif of fewer than ten highly homologous variants.

What these receptors recognize is not known. TCRdb analysed the 5' RACE reads with MiXCR anew, one entry per CDR3 protein. The sample comprises 200,000 to 250,000 distinct CDR3 sequences, about 16% of which are singletons, and about 44% rests with the top ten. The sample consisted of blood, either unsorted or a sorted T cell fraction (not recorded which). Source of these receptors: a male donor with ankylosing spondylitis.

The chain is built from TRBV7-2 and TRBJ2-1; 12 bases are a match to TRBD2. CDR1 is SGHTA and CDR2 is FQGNSA in the germline V gene. The CDR3 extends over 17 amino acids. J lost 4 bases, V lost 5 bases, and 9 bases had no gene match. The CDR3 DNA sequence: TGTGCCAGCAGCCCGAGACTAGCGGGGGCCACTTACAATGAGCAGTTCTTC. It codes for CASSPRLAGATYNEQFF.

V gene TRBV7-8 combines with J gene TRBJ2-1; no firm D call. Germline values: CDR1 SGHVS, CDR2 FQNEAQ. V was shortened by 1 base and J by 0 bases, with 13 bases between the two germline ends. The CDR3 loop spans 17 amino acids. The CDR3: CASSLGVWRSSYNEQFF. The CDR3 region has the DNA TGTGCCAGCAGCTTAGGGGTGTGGCGAAGCTCCTACAATGAGCAGTTCTTC.

The chain has TRBV5-1 and TRBJ2-1; D unresolved. Trimming pared 5 bases from V and 7 bases from J, leaving 19 bases between. Germline V gene lookup returns CDR1 SGHRS and CDR2 YFSETQ. The CDR3 contains 15 residues. As DNA, the CDR3 is TGCGCCAGCAGATACGGGCTAGTTGTTCCAAATGAGCAGTTCTTC. Translation gives CASRYGLVVPNEQFF.

This clonotype was counted many times. V and J are TRBV5-4 and TRBJ1-2; maybe TRBD1 (6 bases). The CDR3 totals 11 residues. Germline CDR1 SGHNT, CDR2 YYREEE (reference sequence). The V and J ends lost 1 base and 10 bases respectively, with 8 bases between them. CDR3: CASSLTGYYTF. CDR3 in DNA: TGTGCCAGCAGCTTGACAGGGTACTACACCTTC.